These 25 T cell receptor beta chains were sequenced from one sample in a study of T cells in Graves' hyperthyroidism and ophthalmopathy. Amplified TCR beta CDR3 regions derived from RNA transcripts. When the TCR CDR3 underwent first-round RT-PCR, the HTBI primer set was used. TCRdb reanalysed the multiplex PCR reads using MiXCR and keeps one entry per CDR3 protein. The profile shows more than 250,000 distinct CDR3 sequences, approximately 14% of them singletons. Source material: blood. The receptors come from a woman in her fifties or sixties with Graves' hyperthyroidism that later progressed to Graves' ophthalmopathy.

This clonotype was found a few times. The V call is TRBV24-1, the J call TRBJ1-1; D is uncertain. Per germline, CDR1 KGHDR and CDR2 SFDVKD. The CDR3 sequence is 13 residues long. V was pared by 10 bases and J by 1 base, with 12 bases between. The CDR3 DNA reads TGTGCCACTTCGACCGGGAAGAACACTGAAGCTTTCTTT. It specifies CATSTGKNTEAFF.

This clonotype was seen ten or more times. The chain recombines TRBV11-2 with TRBJ2-1; 9 nucleotides agree with TRBD2. The CDR3 is 16 residues long. The V gene end was trimmed by 1 base and the J gene end by 8 bases; junction bases not matched to a gene: 9. Germline V gene data show CDR1 as SGHAT and CDR2 as FQNNGV. Written as DNA, the CDR3 is TGTGCCAGCAGCTTAGGCGGGAGGGGGGTTTTCGATGAGCAGTTCTTC. This sequence encodes CASSLGGRGVFDEQFF.

This clonotype was seen repeatedly, ten times or more. The genes are TRBV7-8 and TRBJ1-5, with TRBD1 identical over 8 bases. CDR3 size: 14 residues. Germline V gives CDR1 SGHVS, CDR2 FQNEAQ. With V trimmed by 4 bases and J by 5 bases, 4 bases remained unmatched. The CDR3 protein is CASSWTGKDQPQHF. DNA for the CDR3: TGTGCCAGCAGCTGGACAGGGAAGGATCAGCCCCAGCATTTT.

This clonotype was observed many times. The gene calls are TRBV5-5 and TRBJ2-5, with 9 nucleotides matching TRBD2. Unmatched junction bases numbered 9, after V lost 1 base and J lost 5 bases. CDR1 and CDR2 from the germline V gene are SGHKS and YYEKEE (reference sequence). This CDR3 spans 16 amino acids. CDR3 sequence: CASSLRAGGQRETQYF. The DNA for the CDR3 is TGTGCCAGCAGCTTGCGAGCGGGAGGACAACGGGAGACCCAGTACTTC.

On this clonotype: One end of the junction fails to match germline, which may point to a read error. This chain joins TRBV7-9 and TRBJ2-1; D ambiguous. The CDR3 spans 15 residues. Germline CDR1 SEHNR, CDR2 FQNEAQ (reference sequence). The CDR3 region is CASSSSRSSYNGQFF. CDR3 nucleotides: TGTGCCAGCAGCTCAAGTCGTTCCTCTTACAATGGGCAGTTCTTC.

The genes are TRBV12-3 or TRBV12-4 and TRBJ1-2, with no clear D. The V end was cut by 1 base, the J end by 7 bases, with 13 bases between. The CDR3 is 14 residues long. This CDR3 is CASSLDGRRFGYTF. CDR3 bases: TGTGCCAGCAGTTTAGATGGAAGAAGGTTTGGCTACACCTTC.

This clonotype was seen many times. The J gene is TRBJ2-3, the V gene TRBV11-2, with D hard to call. Germline loops: CDR1 SGHAT, CDR2 FQNNGV. V was shortened by 1 base and J by 8 bases, with 7 bases between the two germline ends. This CDR3 comprises 12 residues. In DNA, the CDR3 is TGTGCCAGCAGCTTAGTTCACCCTACGCAGTATTTT. As protein: CASSLVHPTQYF.

This clonotype was found many times. The chain links TRBV20-1 to TRBJ2-7, with D maybe TRBD2 (6 bases). From germline, CDR1 is DFQATT and CDR2 SNEGSKA (reference sequence). The CDR3 is made up of 17 amino acids. V dropped 3 bases and J dropped 0 bases, with 21 bases sitting between them. The CDR3 region is CSASDSLANTVSYEQYF. CDR3 in DNA: TGCAGTGCTAGCGACTCTCTAGCGAATACCGTCTCCTACGAGCAGTACTTC.

Ten or more counts support this clonotype. V and J are TRBV7-2 and TRBJ2-3; no firm D call. The CDR3 extends over 15 amino acids. CDR1 is SGHTA and CDR2 is FQGNSA in the germline V gene. Trimming removed 2 bases from V and 0 bases from J, with 9 bases in between. CDR3 amino acids: CASSLQASSTDTQYF. CDR3 in DNA: TGTGCCAGCAGCTTACAAGCGTCTAGCACAGATACGCAGTATTTT.

This clonotype was observed many times. The chain couples TRBV6-1 to TRBJ2-5; a possible D gene is TRBD1 (6 bases). Trimming pared 8 bases from V and 5 bases from J, leaving 15 bases between. Looked up from germline, CDR1 is MNHNS and CDR2 is SASEGT. CDR3 length: 13 amino acids. CDR3 sequence reads: CASQTGLGETQYF. The CDR3 bases are TGTGCCAGCCAGACAGGTTTGGGGGAGACCCAGTACTTC.

The rearrangement joins TRBV5-8 to TRBJ2-5; 14 bases are shared with TRBD2. The CDR3 length is 16 residues. J gave up 4 bases and V 4 bases, and 6 bases lay outside the gene matches. Germline V gene lookup returns CDR1 SGHTS and CDR2 YDEGEE. CDR3 sequence: CASSDRGTSGRETQYF. CDR3 nucleotides: TGTGCCAGCAGCGACCGTGGGACTAGCGGGAGAGAGACCCAGTACTTC. The entire variable domain, with the rest obtained from reference TRBV5-8 and TRBJ2-5, is as follows: EAGVTQSPTHLIKTRGQQATLRCSPISGHTSVYWYQQALGLGLQFLLWYDEGEERNRGNFPPRFSGRQFPNYSSELNVNALELEDSALYLCASSDRGTSGRETQYFGPGTRLLVL.

This clonotype was detected many times. The chain combines TRBV12-3 or TRBV12-4 with TRBJ2-7; no reliable D call. V lost 5 bases and J 7 bases, leaving 18 bases between the germline ends. There are 14 residues in the CDR3. The CDR3 loop is CASSPWPASEEQYF. As DNA, the CDR3 is TGTGCCAGCAGTCCTTGGCCCGCGTCTGAGGAGCAGTACTTC.

Ten or more counts support this clonotype. V usage is TRBV7-9 and J usage is TRBJ2-3; D might be TRBD1 (5 bases). This CDR3 has 12 amino acids. V lost 3 bases, J lost 13 bases, and 14 bases lay in between. Germline V gene sequence: CDR1 SEHNR, CDR2 FQNEAQ (reference sequence). The CDR3 region has the DNA TGTGCCAGCAGCTTTCGACAGCCCCAAGAGTATTTT. It translates to CASSFRQPQEYF.

This clonotype was seen repeatedly, ten times or more. The V gene is TRBV7-8, the J gene TRBJ1-2; unclear D gene. CDR3 length: 14 amino acids. CDR1 and CDR2 from the germline V gene are SGHVS and FQNEAQ. Deletions cut 0 bases from V and 0 bases from J, with 5 bases between. CDR3 coding DNA: TGTGCCAGCAGCTTAGCAGAGCCTAACTATGGCTACACCTTC. It translates to CASSLAEPNYGYTF.

This clonotype has a count of ten or more. The chain uses TRBV6-1 and TRBJ2-1; D ambiguous. V shed 7 bases and J shed 0 bases, with 10 bases lying between them. The V gene's germline CDR1 is MNHNS and CDR2 SASEGT. There are 14 residues in the CDR3. CDR3 DNA: TGTGCCAGCATTTGGTTTAGCTCCTACAATGAGCAGTTCTTC. Amino acid sequence: CASIWFSSYNEQFF.

This clonotype showed up many times. The rearrangement joins TRBV9 to TRBJ2-7, with unresolved D. CDR1 and CDR2 (germline): SGDLS, YYNGEE. The V gene lost 1 base and the J gene lost 2 bases, with 10 bases spanning the gap. The CDR3 consists of 14 residues. CDR3 sequence: CASSVSDGAYEQYF. The DNA of the CDR3 is TGTGCCAGCAGCGTATCGGACGGAGCCTACGAGCAGTACTTC.

V gene TRBV7-9 combines with J gene TRBJ2-1, with TRBD2 as a possible D gene (5 bases). The CDR3 has 15 residues. Between the trimmed V and J ends, which lost 6 bases and 0 bases, there was a span of 12 bases. CDR1 is SEHNR and CDR2 is FQNEAQ in the germline V gene (reference sequence). Here the CDR3 reads CASRGAVNSYNEQFF. The CDR3 nucleotides are TGTGCCAGCAGGGGAGCTGTAAACTCCTACAATGAGCAGTTCTTC.

There are many counts of this clonotype. V gene TRBV12-3 or TRBV12-4 combines with J gene TRBJ2-7; D is unclear. V was shortened by 10 bases and J by 2 bases, with 18 bases between the two germline ends. This CDR3 contains 14 residues. The CDR3 loop reads CATSLRNPPYEQYF. The CDR3 nucleotides are TGTGCCACCTCCCTACGGAACCCCCCCTACGAGCAGTACTTC.

The chain carries TRBV3-1 and TRBJ2-2; TRBD2 matches 10 bases. CDR1 and CDR2 (germline): LGHDT, YNNKEL (reference sequence). CDR3 size: 18 residues. With V trimmed by 1 base and J by 4 bases, 9 bases remained unmatched. The CDR3, as DNA: TGTGCCAGCAGCCAAGTTGGACCAGCGGGAGGGCGCACCGGGGAGCTGTTTTTT. Residues: CASSQVGPAGGRTGELFF.

At least ten counts were recorded for this clonotype. The chain links TRBV9 to TRBJ1-1, with 7 nucleotides matching TRBD1. CDR1 and CDR2 (germline): SGDLS, YYNGEE. Unmatched junction bases numbered 2, after V lost 5 bases and J lost 1 base. The CDR3 totals 13 residues. The DNA of the CDR3 is TGTGCCAGCAGTGGACAGGAGAACACTGAAGCTTTCTTT. This gives the protein CASSGQENTEAFF.

This clonotype was seen many times. The chain recombines TRBV7-2 with TRBJ1-3; TRBD1 matches 8 bases. From germline, CDR1 is SGHTA and CDR2 FQGNSA. The CDR3 extends over 18 amino acids. J gave up 4 bases and V 5 bases, and 16 bases lay outside the gene matches. The CDR3 spells CASSPRRQTGAGGNTIYF. In nucleotides, the CDR3 is TGTGCCAGCAGCCCTCGTCGCCAGACAGGGGCGGGCGGAAACACCATATATTTT.

This clonotype was seen ten or more times. This chain links TRBV27 with TRBJ2-1, with 9 nucleotides matching TRBD2. V dropped 3 bases and J dropped 10; count of bases not matched to a gene: 16. The CDR3 is 17 amino acids. Germline-derived CDR1 and CDR2 are MNHEY and SMNVEV (reference sequence). CDR3 sequence reads: CASSFRIGGRESGEQFF. CDR3 sequence (DNA): TGTGCCAGCAGTTTCCGAATCGGCGGGAGGGAATCGGGGGAGCAGTTCTTC.

This clonotype came up a few times. The CDR3 end shows no conserved phenylalanine or tryptophan, and so a read error is likely. The genes are TRBV28 and TRBJ2-1, with 8 bases that match TRBD2. The CDR3 has 14 residues. After removal of 6 bases from V and 2 bases from J, the junction contained 3 bases not matched to a gene. Germline CDR1 and CDR2: MDHEN and SYDVKM. This chain's CDR3 is CASSEAGAYNEQFL. The CDR3 coding sequence is TGTGCCAGCAGCGAAGCGGGAGCCTACAATGAGCAGTTCCTC.

V usage is TRBV12-3 or TRBV12-4 and J usage is TRBJ2-1, with TRBD1 matching over 9 bases. Trimming cost V 3 bases and J 5 bases; bases outside gene matches: 5. The CDR3 is 15 amino acids. The CDR3 DNA sequence: TGTGCCAGCAGTTTTGTGGGACAGGGCGACAATGAGCAGTTCTTC. Translation: CASSFVGQGDNEQFF.

V and J are TRBV3-1 and TRBJ1-1; D might be TRBD1 (5 bases). V gave up 0 bases and J gave up 8 bases, with 10 bases separating them. Germline CDR1 reads LGHDT; CDR2 reads YNNKEL (reference sequence). CDR3 size: 13 residues. CDR3 DNA sequence: TGTGCCAGCAGCCAAGATTTGGGGCTAGAAGCTTTCTTT. This gives the protein CASSQDLGLEAFF.